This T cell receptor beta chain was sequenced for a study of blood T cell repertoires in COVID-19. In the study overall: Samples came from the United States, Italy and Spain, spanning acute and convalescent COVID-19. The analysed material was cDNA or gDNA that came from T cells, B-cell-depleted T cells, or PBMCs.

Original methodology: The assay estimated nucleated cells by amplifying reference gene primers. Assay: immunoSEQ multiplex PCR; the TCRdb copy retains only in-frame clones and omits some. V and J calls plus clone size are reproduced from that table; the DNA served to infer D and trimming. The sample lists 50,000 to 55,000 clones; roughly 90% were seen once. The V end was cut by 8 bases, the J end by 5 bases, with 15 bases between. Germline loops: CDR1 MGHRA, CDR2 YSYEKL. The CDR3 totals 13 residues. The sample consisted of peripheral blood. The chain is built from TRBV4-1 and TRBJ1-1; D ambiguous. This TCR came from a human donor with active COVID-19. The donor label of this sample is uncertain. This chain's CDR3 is CASAIGAETEAFF. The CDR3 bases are TGCGCCAGCGCGATCGGTGCGGAGACTGAAGCTTTCTTT.